Described below is a single T cell receptor (beta chain) sequence and its context. CDR1 is KGHSH and CDR2 is LQKENI in the germline V gene. V shed 2 bases, J shed 0 bases, and the junction held 7 bases outside the gene matches. The CDR3 is 18 amino acids. TCRdb's copy holds only in-frame clones and misses some; the assay was immunoSEQ multiplex PCR. Of 65,000 to 90,000 clones in the sample, 80% to 85% were seen once. This specimen belongs to a study of PD-L1 blockade in urothelial cancer. This sample's time point: pretreatment peripheral blood. The source was PBMCs, collected around atezolizumab (anti-PD-L1) treatment. The receptor's source is a woman in her 70s with urothelial cancer. The chain joins TRBV18 to TRBJ2-7, with 13 bases aligning to TRBD2. CDR3 in amino acids: CASSPRGLAGESSYEQYF. CDR3 DNA: TGTGCCAGCTCACCAAGAGGACTAGCGGGAGAGAGCTCCTACGAGCAGTACTTC.